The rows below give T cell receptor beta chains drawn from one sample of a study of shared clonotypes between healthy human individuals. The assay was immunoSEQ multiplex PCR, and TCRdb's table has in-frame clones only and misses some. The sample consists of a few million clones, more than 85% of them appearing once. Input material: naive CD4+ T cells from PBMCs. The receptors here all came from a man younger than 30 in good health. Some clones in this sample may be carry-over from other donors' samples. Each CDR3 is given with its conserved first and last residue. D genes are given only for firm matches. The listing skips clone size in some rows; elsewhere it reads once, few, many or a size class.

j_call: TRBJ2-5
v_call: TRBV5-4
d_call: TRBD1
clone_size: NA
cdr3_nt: TGTGCCAGCAGCTTGGCAGGGGGTACGGAGACCCAGTACTTC
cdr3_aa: CASSLAGGTETQYF

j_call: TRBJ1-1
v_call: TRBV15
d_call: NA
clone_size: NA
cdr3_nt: TGTGCCACCAGCAGAGAATTGATCACTGAAGCTTTCTTT
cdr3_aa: CATSRELITEAFF

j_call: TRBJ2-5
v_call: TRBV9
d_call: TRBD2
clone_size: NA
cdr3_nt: TGTGCCAGCAGCGTAGGCGATTTAGCGGGAGGGCCAAACCAAGAGACCCAGTACTTC
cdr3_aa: CASSVGDLAGGPNQETQYF

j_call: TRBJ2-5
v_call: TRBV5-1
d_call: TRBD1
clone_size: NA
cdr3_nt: TGCGCCAGCAGCAGAAGAACAGGGGGCTTGGAGACCCAGTACTTC
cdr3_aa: CASSRRTGGLETQYF

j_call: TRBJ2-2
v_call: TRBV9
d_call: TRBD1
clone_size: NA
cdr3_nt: TGTGCCAGCAGCGTGAGGGACAGGGGGACCACCGGGGAGCTGTTTTTT
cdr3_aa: CASSVRDRGTTGELFF

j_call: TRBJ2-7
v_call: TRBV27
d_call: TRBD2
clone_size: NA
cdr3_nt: TGTGCCAGCAGTTTACGTTTTAGCGGGAGGTACGAGCAGTACTTC
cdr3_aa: CASSLRFSGRYEQYF

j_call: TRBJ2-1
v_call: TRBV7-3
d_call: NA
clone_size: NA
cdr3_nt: TGTGCCAGCAGCTTAGCCCCCAATTCAGCTGCTAATGAGCAGTTCTTC
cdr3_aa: CASSLAPNSAANEQFF

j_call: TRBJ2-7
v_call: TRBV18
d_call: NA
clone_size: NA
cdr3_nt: TGTGCCAGCTCACGGACATTCACCTACGAGCAGTACTTC
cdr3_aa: CASSRTFTYEQYF

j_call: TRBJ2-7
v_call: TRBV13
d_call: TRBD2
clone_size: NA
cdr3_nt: TGTGCCAGCAGCCGCCTTCTAGCGGGAGGATACTACGAGCAGTACTTC
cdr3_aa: CASSRLLAGGYYEQYF

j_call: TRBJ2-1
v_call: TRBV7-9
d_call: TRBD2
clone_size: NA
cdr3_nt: TGTGCCAGCAGCTCGGGGACTAGCGGGAGTATCGATGAGCAGTTCTTC
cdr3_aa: CASSSGTSGSIDEQFF

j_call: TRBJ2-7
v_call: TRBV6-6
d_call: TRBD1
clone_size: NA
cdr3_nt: TGTGCCAGCAGTTACCGAGGACAGGGGAACGAGCAGTACTTC
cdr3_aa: CASSYRGQGNEQYF

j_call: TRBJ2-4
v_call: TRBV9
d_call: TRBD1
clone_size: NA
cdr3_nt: TGTGCCAGCAGCGTAGGCGGGACAGGGCAAAACATTCAGTACTTC
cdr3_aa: CASSVGGTGQNIQYF

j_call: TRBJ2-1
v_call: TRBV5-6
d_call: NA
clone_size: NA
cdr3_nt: TGTGCCAGCAGCTTCCCAGCGAAGCCCAATGAGCAGTTCTTC
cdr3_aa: CASSFPAKPNEQFF

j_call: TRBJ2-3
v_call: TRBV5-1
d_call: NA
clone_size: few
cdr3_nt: TGCGCCAGCGGCGAGACTAGGACCACAGATACGCAGTATTTT
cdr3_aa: CASGETRTTDTQYF

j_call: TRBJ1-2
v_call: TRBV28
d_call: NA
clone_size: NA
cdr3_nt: TGTGCCAGCAGTGGGGTCTATGGCTACACCTTC
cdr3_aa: CASSGVYGYTF